A single sample is the source of the 27 T cell receptor beta chains below, sequenced in a study of vaccination effects on CD4 cells after COVID-19 (dated by TCRdb to the early 2020s). In the ViraFEST assay, PBMC were stimulated with viral peptide pools, and TCR sequencing was then used to find antigen-specific CD4+ T cell clonotypes based on their expansion. After 10 to 11 days of culture, CD4+ T cells were isolated with the EasySep CD4+ T cell isolation kit. These receptors' antigens are unknown. Library generation was performed with the immunoSEQ multiplex PCR assay. As stored in TCRdb, this immuneACCESS dataset retains in-frame rearrangements with V and J assigned. A fraction of the clones does not appear; measured against another copy, unresolved V genes explain less than half of the discrepancy, and the remainder lacks a known reason. This sample lists about 79,000 clones; around four fifths were detected once. The ten largest account for 1.5% to 2% of the sample.

This material consisted of CD4+ T cells from PBMCs cultured with HCoV-229E spike peptides, taken before COVID-19 vaccination. Reading the label with the study, this specimen's cell subset or site is: HCoV-229E spike overlapping peptide pool stimulation. These receptors were obtained from a human donor who received a COVID-19 vaccine.

This clone has a handful of counts. The chain joins TRBV27 to TRBJ1-1; D is ambiguous. The V end lost 5 bases, the J end lost 2 bases, and 15 bases lay between the germline ends. Germline V gene sequence: CDR1 MNHEY, CDR2 SMNVEV (reference sequence). The CDR3 runs 15 residues. The CDR3 DNA reads as TGTGCCAGCAGTCTAACTAACCGGGGAAACACTGAAGCTTTCTTT. It specifies CASSLTNRGNTEAFF.

This sequence joins TRBV7-3 and TRBJ1-5, with D possibly TRBD1 on 5 matching bases. CDR1 and CDR2 from the germline V gene are SGHTA and FQGTGA. The CDR3 length is 14 residues. V lost 4 bases, J lost 5 bases, and 12 bases lay in between. The CDR3, as DNA: TGTGCCAGCAGCTCCCGGGGGGGGGATCAGCCCCAGCATTTT. It codes for CASSSRGGDQPQHF.

The chain has TRBV29-1 and TRBJ1-1; D ambiguous. The CDR3 contains 12 residues. Germline V gives CDR1 SQVTM, CDR2 ANQGSEA. Deletions cut 6 bases from V and 4 bases from J, with 12 bases between. The CDR3 DNA reads as TGCAGCGTCTTTTTGAGTACCACTGAAGCTTTCTTT. Encoded protein: CSVFLSTTEAFF.

This chain connects TRBV19 to TRBJ1-1; D is ambiguous. The CDR3 is 17 amino acids. With 7 bases removed from V and 2 bases from J, the gap between germline ends came to 23 bases. Per germline, CDR1 LNHDA and CDR2 SQIVND (reference sequence). The CDR3 sequence is CASTPIGSRRTNTEAFF. In DNA form, the CDR3 reads TGTGCCAGTACCCCTATAGGGAGTCGGCGGACCAACACTGAAGCTTTCTTT.

In its sample, this clone was seen a few times. The chain is built from TRBV29-1 and TRBJ1-2; possible D gene TRBD1, 6 bases. The germline gives CDR1 SQVTM, CDR2 ANQGSEA. This CDR3 is built from 11 residues. The V end was cut by 6 bases, the J end by 8 bases, with 13 bases between. CDR3 sequence: CSVYRVEGYTF. CDR3 coding DNA: TGCAGCGTGTACAGGGTCGAGGGCTACACCTTC.

The J gene is TRBJ1-2, the V gene TRBV29-1; no clear D gene. Deletions cut 5 bases from V and 1 base from J, with 8 bases between. The CDR3 loop spans 12 amino acids. Germline-derived CDR1 and CDR2 are SQVTM and ANQGSEA. CDR3 sequence reads: CSVRPDNYGYTF. For the CDR3, the DNA is TGCAGCGTTCGGCCCGATAACTATGGCTACACCTTC.

V and J are TRBV9 and TRBJ2-3, with 10 bases fitting TRBD2. Germline trimming cut 0 bases from V and 2 bases from J; bases unmatched to any gene: 9. The CDR3 runs 18 residues. CDR1 is SGDLS and CDR2 is YYNGEE in the germline V gene. The CDR3 DNA follows: TGTGCCAGCAGCGTAGGAGGGCTAGCGGGGGCACTCACAGATACGCAGTATTTT. Translating gives CASSVGGLAGALTDTQYF. The full variable domain, with the rest looked up from reference TRBV9 and TRBJ2-3, is DSGVTQTPKHLITATGQRVTLRCSPRSGDLSVYWYQQSLDQGLQFLIQYYNGEERAKGNILERFSAQQFPDLHSELNLSSLELGDSALYFCASSVGGLAGALTDTQYFGPGTRLTVL.

The chain is built from TRBV2 and TRBJ2-3, with no clear D. CDR1 and CDR2 from the germline V gene are SNHLY and FYNNEI. The CDR3 is made up of 12 amino acids. With 8 bases removed from V and 6 bases from J, the gap between germline ends came to 12 bases. Here the CDR3 reads CASSRPRDTQYF. Written as DNA, the CDR3 is TGTGCCAGCTCGCGACCAAGGGATACGCAGTATTTT.

The V gene is TRBV5-1, the J gene TRBJ1-1; 8 bases line up with TRBD1. The CDR3 has 14 amino acids. V was pared by 0 bases and J by 11 bases, with 9 bases of the junction left unmatched. Germline CDR1 and CDR2: SGHRS and YFSETQ. CDR3 sequence: CASSLVWQGADAFF. CDR3 nucleotide sequence: TGCGCCAGCAGCTTGGTATGGCAGGGGGCCGATGCTTTCTTT.

This clone appeared a single time. The gene calls are TRBV7-8 and TRBJ1-2, with 7 bases aligning to TRBD1. Germline V CDR1 and CDR2: SGHVS, FQNEAQ. This CDR3 is 14 amino acids long. The junction had 8 bases not matched to a gene; V was cut back by 5 bases and J by 5 bases. CDR3 protein: CASSTTDRVYGYTF. The CDR3 nucleotides are TGTGCCAGCAGCACTACCGACAGGGTTTATGGCTACACCTTC. Filled out from reference TRBV7-8 and TRBJ1-2, the complete variable domain reads GAGVSQSPRYKVAKRGQDVALRCDPISGHVSLFWYQQALGQGPEFLTYFQNEAQLDKSGLPSDRFFAERPEGSVSTLKIQRTQQEDSAVYLCASSTTDRVYGYTFGSGTRLTVV.

The chain links TRBV19 to TRBJ2-5; the match to TRBD1 covers 7 bases. V was clipped by 10 bases and J by 5 bases; unmatched bases: 10. Germline V CDR1 and CDR2: LNHDA, SQIVND (reference sequence). The CDR3 is made up of 13 amino acids. The chain's CDR3 is CATEETGRETQYF. The CDR3 DNA follows: TGTGCCACCGAGGAGACAGGGCGGGAGACCCAGTACTTC.

The genes are TRBV18 and TRBJ2-2; D might be TRBD1 (5 bases). Germline-derived CDR1 and CDR2 are KGHSH and LQKENI. This CDR3 has 15 amino acids. V lost 3 bases and J 3 bases, leaving 11 bases between the germline ends. The chain's CDR3 is CASSPRVSDTGELFF. The CDR3 DNA reads TGTGCCAGCTCACCCAGGGTTTCGGACACCGGGGAGCTGTTTTTT.

The genes are TRBV7-2 and TRBJ2-5; 7 bases align to TRBD2. The CDR3 runs to 13 residues. The trim removed 7 bases at V and 3 bases at J, leaving 5 bases unmatched. The V gene's germline CDR1 is SGHTA and CDR2 FQGNSA. This CDR3 reads CASTRTSEETQYF. CDR3 bases: TGTGCCAGCACCCGGACTAGTGAAGAGACCCAGTACTTC.

This chain joins TRBV14 and TRBJ1-2; no definite D call. CDR1 SGHDN and CDR2 FVKESK come from the germline V gene. The CDR3 sequence is 15 residues long. Trimming removed 1 base at V and 2 bases at J, with 11 bases between. The CDR3 DNA is TGTGCCAGCAGCCAAGTAAAGGAGCCAAACTATGGCTACACCTTC. This encodes CASSQVKEPNYGYTF.

The table lists this clone with a few counts. The rearrangement uses TRBV6-2 or TRBV6-3 and TRBJ1-5; maybe TRBD1 (6 bases). The CDR3 runs to 15 residues. Germline V gene data show CDR1 as MNHEY and CDR2 as SVGEGT. V was shortened by 5 bases and J by 5 bases, with 16 bases between the two germline ends. CDR3 sequence reads: CASSKGTGHHQPQHF. The CDR3 coding sequence is TGTGCCAGCAGTAAGGGTACAGGGCACCATCAGCCCCAGCATTTT.

DNA of the CDR3: TGCGCCAGCAGCTTGGGGGCAGCTGGCTATGGCTACACCTTC. Amino acids: CASSLGAAGYGYTF. V usage is TRBV5-1 and J usage is TRBJ1-2; D call uncertain. The germline V gene encodes CDR1 SGHRS and CDR2 YFSETQ. Trimming pared 0 bases from V and 4 bases from J, leaving 10 bases between. The CDR3 has 14 amino acids. Filled out from reference TRBV5-1 and TRBJ1-2, the complete variable domain reads KAGVTQTPRYLIKTRGQQVTLSCSPISGHRSVSWYQQTPGQGLQFLFEYFSETQRNKGNFPGRFSGRQFSNSRSEMNVSTLELGDSALYLCASSLGAAGYGYTFGSGTRLTVV.

The V call is TRBV9, the J call TRBJ2-3; D possibly corresponds to TRBD2 (5 bases). Germline V gene data show CDR1 as SGDLS and CDR2 as YYNGEE. CDR3 size: 14 residues. The germline V and J ends were trimmed by 3 bases and 0 bases, with 8 bases remaining between them. The CDR3 coding sequence is TGTGCCAGCAGCGCAAGGACTAGCACAGATACGCAGTATTTT. Translating gives CASSARTSTDTQYF. The full variable domain, with the rest looked up from reference TRBV9 and TRBJ2-3, is DSGVTQTPKHLITATGQRVTLRCSPRSGDLSVYWYQQSLDQGLQFLIQYYNGEERAKGNILERFSAQQFPDLHSELNLSSLELGDSALYFCASSARTSTDTQYFGPGTRLTVL.

This clone occurred a few times. The chain carries TRBV5-1 and TRBJ2-7; D is uncertain. There are 12 residues in the CDR3. Looked up from germline, CDR1 is SGHRS and CDR2 is YFSETQ. Trimming left V 5 bases short and J 7 bases short, with 13 bases between. The CDR3 spells CASRDQLGEQYV. As DNA, the CDR3 is TGCGCCAGCAGGGACCAGCTCGGGGAGCAGTACGTC.

The CDR3 region has the DNA TGCAGCGTTGGGGGGACAGGGGGTTATGGCTACACCTTC. This translates into CSVGGTGGYGYTF. The rearrangement joins TRBV29-1 to TRBJ1-2; TRBD1 aligns across 11 bases. V trimming: 4 bases; J trimming: 5 bases; junction bases outside the gene matches: 3. The CDR3 sequence is 13 residues long. The germline CDR1 and CDR2 sequences are SQVTM and ANQGSEA.

The V call is TRBV5-6, the J call TRBJ1-6; TRBD1 matches at 9 bases. With V trimmed by 8 bases and J by 8 bases, 11 bases remained unmatched. CDR3 size: 15 residues. CDR1 and CDR2 (germline): SGHDT, YYEEEE. CDR3 amino acids: CARTGTGFRDSPLHF. The DNA for the CDR3 is TGTGCCAGAACCGGGACAGGGTTTCGCGATTCACCCCTCCACTTT.

The sample holds a few counts of this clone. The chain has TRBV20-1 and TRBJ1-5, with a tentative D call TRBD1 (6 bases). The CDR3 spans 15 residues. V lost 3 bases and J lost 1, with 13 bases in between. The germline CDR1 and CDR2 sequences are DFQATT and SNEGSKA (reference sequence). CDR3 in amino acids: CSASPNRASNQPQHF. As DNA, the CDR3 is TGCAGTGCTAGTCCCAACAGGGCAAGCAATCAGCCCCAGCATTTT.

The rearrangement links TRBV28 to TRBJ1-2; 9 bases match TRBD1. CDR3 size: 15 residues. Per the germline V gene, CDR1 is MDHEN and CDR2 is SYDVKM. J was trimmed by 11 bases and V by 5 bases; bases with no gene match: 15. CDR3 loop: CASSTSAGTGIGYTF. Here the CDR3 DNA reads TGTGCCAGCAGTACCTCAGCCGGGACAGGGATCGGGTACACCTTC.

This chain joins TRBV3-1 (or the pseudogene TRBV3-2) and TRBJ2-2, with a possible D match to TRBD1 (5 bases). Trimming pared 0 bases from V and 1 base from J, leaving 18 bases between. CDR1 is LGHDT and CDR2 is YNNKEL in the germline V gene (reference sequence). The CDR3 length is 19 residues. CDR3 DNA sequence: TGTGCCAGCAGCCAAGATCCTTGGGTGGACACCGGGAACACCGGGGAGCTGTTTTTT. It yields the protein CASSQDPWVDTGNTGELFF.

This clone was observed a single time. V usage is TRBV7-2 and J usage is TRBJ2-3; 11 nucleotides agree with TRBD2. J was trimmed by 4 bases and V by 5 bases; bases with no gene match: 14. Germline-derived CDR1 and CDR2 are SGHTA and FQGNSA. The CDR3 consists of 18 residues. DNA for the CDR3: TGTGCCAGCAGCCCCCTCCAAATAGCGGGGGGGCAGGCAGATACGCAGTATTTT. It yields the protein CASSPLQIAGGQADTQYF.

V usage is TRBV6-5 and J usage is TRBJ1-2; D is ambiguous. The CDR3 runs 12 residues. Per the germline V gene, CDR1 is MNHEY and CDR2 is SVGAGI. V was trimmed by 2 bases and J by 2 bases, leaving 3 bases between them. This chain's CDR3 is CASSYDNYGYTF. CDR3 sequence (DNA): TGTGCCAGCAGTTACGACAACTATGGCTACACCTTC.

The chain is built from TRBV29-1 and TRBJ2-5; perhaps D is TRBD1 or TRBD2 (5 bases each). Trimming shortened V by 7 bases and J by 2 bases, and 17 bases separated the two germline ends. This CDR3 region has 14 residues. Germline V CDR1 and CDR2: SQVTM, ANQGSEA. For the CDR3, the DNA is TGCAGCGCGGTAACGGGACGGAAACAAGAGACCCAGTACTTC. This translates into CSAVTGRKQETQYF. Full variable domain (remainder filled in from reference TRBV29-1 and TRBJ2-5): SAVISQKPSRDICQRGTSLTIQCQVDSQVTMMFWYRQQPGQSLTLIATANQGSEATYESGFVIDKFPISRPNLTFSTLTVSNMSPEDSSIYLCSAVTGRKQETQYFGPGTRLLVL.

The chain links TRBV12-5 to TRBJ2-3; TRBD2 agrees at 7 bases. This CDR3 is 12 amino acids long. From germline, CDR1 is LGHNT and CDR2 FRNRAP. J lost 12 bases, V lost 1 base, and 4 bases had no gene match. CDR3 region: CASGLERGVQYF. In DNA, the CDR3 is TGTGCTAGTGGTTTGGAACGGGGGGTTCAGTATTTT.